This T cell receptor (beta chain) was sequenced for a study of blood T cells in healthy people across ages. Notes on the study in general: Older age went with lower TCR beta diversity per million T cells, in a roughly linear way. As naive T cell percentage varied, TCR beta diversity correlated strongly with it.

This clonotype was seen at least ten times. What it binds is not known. A second PCR, run for about 7 to 11 cycles, used a sample-barcoded 5' primer plus a J-beta primer mix. A single record per CDR3 protein comes from TCRdb applying MiXCR to the 5' RACE reads. The sample consists of about 1.6 million distinct CDR3 sequences, about 35% of them appearing once. The source is a woman aged 30 to 39 in good health. Sample: blood.

In nucleotides, the CDR3 is TGTGCCAGCAGTTTGACAGGGGTTGAAGCTTTCTTT. Residues: CASSLTGVEAFF. V usage is TRBV12-3 or TRBV12-4 and J usage is TRBJ1-1; 8 bases are shared with TRBD1. The CDR3 has 12 amino acids. V dropped 3 bases and J dropped 7; count of bases not matched to a gene: 1.